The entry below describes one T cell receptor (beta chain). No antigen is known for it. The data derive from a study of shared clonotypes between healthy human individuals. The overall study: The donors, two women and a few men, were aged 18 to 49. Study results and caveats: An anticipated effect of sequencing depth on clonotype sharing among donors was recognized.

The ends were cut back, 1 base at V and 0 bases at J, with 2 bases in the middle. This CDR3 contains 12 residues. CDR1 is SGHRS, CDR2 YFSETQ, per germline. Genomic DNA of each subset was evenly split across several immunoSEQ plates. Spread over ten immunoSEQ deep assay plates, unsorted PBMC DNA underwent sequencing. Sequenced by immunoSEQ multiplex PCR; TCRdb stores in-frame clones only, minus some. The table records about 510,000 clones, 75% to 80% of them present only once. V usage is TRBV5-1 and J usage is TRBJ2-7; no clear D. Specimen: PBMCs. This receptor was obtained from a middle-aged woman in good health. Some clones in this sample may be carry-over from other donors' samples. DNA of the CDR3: TGCGCCAGCAGCTTGTCCTCCTACGAGCAGTACTTC. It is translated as CASSLSSYEQYF.